The next 23 T cell receptor beta chains were all read from a single sample in a study of blood T cell repertoires in COVID-19. Profiled with immunoSEQ multiplex PCR; TCRdb holds only in-frame clones, not every one. Among approximately 44,000 clones, roughly 80% were seen once, and the ten largest hold approximately 30%. Sequencing used peripheral blood. Receptors were obtained from a woman aged 80 or over with acute or convalescent COVID-19.

The chain links TRBV2 to TRBJ2-7, with 7 bases aligning to TRBD1. This CDR3 contains 12 residues. Per germline, CDR1 SNHLY and CDR2 FYNNEI. Trimming removed 7 bases from V and 2 bases from J; junction bases left unmatched: 2. CDR3 residues: CASIGQAYEQYF. The CDR3 coding sequence is TGTGCCAGCATAGGACAGGCCTACGAGCAGTACTTC.

The chain links TRBV9 to TRBJ2-7; TRBD2 aligns across 9 bases. V shed 0 bases, J shed 3 bases, and the junction held 4 bases outside the gene matches. The CDR3 contains 15 residues. Germline CDR1 and CDR2: SGDLS and YYNGEE. CDR3 loop: CASSVGAGGGYEQYF. The CDR3 DNA follows: TGTGCCAGCAGCGTAGGAGCGGGAGGAGGCTACGAGCAGTACTTC.

This sequence joins TRBV5-5 and TRBJ1-3; possible D gene TRBD1, 6 bases. The CDR3 covers 16 residues. V was clipped by 4 bases and J by 2 bases, with 16 bases between them. Germline loops: CDR1 SGHKS, CDR2 YYEKEE (reference sequence). The CDR3 region is CASSPEQGRAGNTIYF. The CDR3, as DNA: TGTGCCAGCAGCCCGGAACAGGGAAGGGCTGGAAACACCATATATTTT. Supplemented by reference TRBV5-5 and TRBJ1-3, the full variable domain reads DAGVTQSPTHLIKTRGQQVTLRCSPISGHKSVSWYQQVLGQGPQFIFQYYEKEERGRGNFPDRFSARQFPNYSSELNVNALLLGDSALYLCASSPEQGRAGNTIYFGEGSWLTVV.

The chain uses TRBV14 and TRBJ2-7, with 14 nucleotides matching TRBD2. V shed 4 bases and J 6 bases; nucleotides not matched to a gene: 2. Germline lookup yields CDR1 SGHDN and CDR2 FVKESK. The CDR3 consists of 14 residues. CDR3 DNA sequence: TGTGCCAGCAGCCCCGGGACTAGCGGGAGCGAGCAGTACTTC. Encoded protein: CASSPGTSGSEQYF.

This chain links TRBV5-1 with TRBJ2-1, with TRBD1 matching over 7 bases. CDR1 and CDR2 (germline): SGHRS, YFSETQ. J was trimmed by 3 bases and V by 3 bases; bases with no gene match: 3. CDR3 size: 14 residues. The CDR3 DNA sequence: TGCGCCAGCAGCTCGGGACAGAGCTACAATGAGCAGTTCTTC. Protein: CASSSGQSYNEQFF.

The J gene is TRBJ1-2, the V gene TRBV7-9, with 10 positions matching TRBD1. Germline V gives CDR1 SEHNR, CDR2 FQNEAQ (reference sequence). J gave up 3 bases and V 5 bases, and 6 bases lay outside the gene matches. This CDR3 contains 15 residues. CDR3 region: CASSTVGQGDYGYTF. The CDR3 coding sequence is TGTGCCAGCAGCACCGTCGGACAGGGGGACTATGGCTACACCTTC.

The V gene is TRBV5-6, the J gene TRBJ2-5; 7 bases agree with TRBD2. The CDR3 totals 15 residues. The V gene end was trimmed by 0 bases and the J gene end by 5 bases; junction bases not matched to a gene: 7. CDR1 is SGHDT, CDR2 YYEEEE, per germline. CDR3 protein: CASSLGRFGRETQYF. The DNA of the CDR3 is TGTGCCAGCAGCTTGGGCCGTTTCGGGAGGGAGACCCAGTACTTC.

The V call is TRBV5-1, the J call TRBJ1-5, with 9 positions matching TRBD1. The germline V gene has CDR1 SGHRS and CDR2 YFSETQ. The CDR3 extends over 14 amino acids. The trim removed 7 bases at V and 8 bases at J, leaving 10 bases unmatched. This CDR3 reads CASSQRTGEKPQHF. CDR3 DNA sequence: TGCGCCAGCTCTCAGAGGACAGGGGAGAAGCCCCAGCATTTT.

The chain uses TRBV6-4 and TRBJ1-6; D perhaps matches TRBD1 (5 bases). CDR1 MRHNA and CDR2 SNTAGT come from the germline V gene. The CDR3 is 15 amino acids. Trimming took 8 bases from V and 9 from J, leaving 20 bases between them. This chain's CDR3 is CASGGFNRGISPLHF. In DNA form, the CDR3 reads TGTGCCAGCGGGGGATTCAATCGGGGGATTTCACCCCTCCACTTT.

The chain uses TRBV9 and TRBJ2-1, with TRBD2 identical over 8 bases. This CDR3 comprises 16 residues. V was clipped by 3 bases and J by 0 bases; unmatched bases: 5. The V gene's germline CDR1 is SGDLS and CDR2 YYNGEE. CDR3 sequence (DNA): TGTGCCAGCAGCGCTGCCGGGACTAGCTCCTACAATGAGCAGTTCTTC. Translation: CASSAAGTSSYNEQFF. Based on the CDR3 plus reference TRBV9 and TRBJ2-1, the full variable domain is DSGVTQTPKHLITATGQRVTLRCSPRSGDLSVYWYQQSLDQGLQFLIQYYNGEERAKGNILERFSAQQFPDLHSELNLSSLELGDSALYFCASSAAGTSSYNEQFFGPGTRLTVL.

The chain employs TRBV19 and TRBJ2-2, with TRBD2 identical over 12 bases. The ends lost 5 bases at V and 4 bases at J; junction bases unmatched: 11. The CDR3 runs 18 residues. Germline V gives CDR1 LNHDA, CDR2 SQIVND (reference sequence). CDR3 sequence reads: CASSGDRGLAGSTGELFF. The CDR3 DNA follows: TGTGCCAGTAGTGGGGACAGAGGACTAGCGGGATCCACCGGGGAGCTGTTTTTT. The whole variable domain, remainder taken from reference TRBV19 and TRBJ2-2, is DGGITQSPKYLFRKEGQNVTLSCEQNLNHDAMYWYRQDPGQGLRLIYYSQIVNDFQKGDIAEGYSVSREKKESFPLTVTSAQKNPTAFYLCASSGDRGLAGSTGELFFGEGSRLTVL.

The rearrangement links TRBV5-1 to TRBJ2-5; 9 bases match TRBD2. This CDR3 comprises 19 residues. CDR1 is SGHRS and CDR2 is YFSETQ in the germline V gene. V lost 5 bases to trimming and J lost 0 bases; unmatched junction nucleotides: 17. The CDR3 region has the DNA TGCGCCAGCAGGCCCTCCGGGACTAGCTTTTCTCGGTACCAAGAGACCCAGTACTTC. Residues: CASRPSGTSFSRYQETQYF.

The rearrangement joins TRBV15 to TRBJ2-3; D gene uncertain. CDR3 length: 15 residues. Germline loops: CDR1 LNHNV, CDR2 YYDKDF (reference sequence). Trimming removed 1 base from V and 0 bases from J, with 8 bases in between. This CDR3 is CATSRGSPSTDTQYF. CDR3 bases: TGTGCCACCAGCAGAGGAAGCCCGAGCACAGATACGCAGTATTTT.

This clone was recorded once. V gene TRBV5-4 combines with J gene TRBJ2-5; 7 bases match TRBD2. Germline V gene data show CDR1 as SGHNT and CDR2 as YYREEE (reference sequence). J gave up 3 bases and V 2 bases, and 4 bases lay outside the gene matches. CDR3 length: 14 residues. CDR3 loop: CASSLAGREETQYF. In DNA, the CDR3 is TGTGCCAGCAGCTTAGCGGGGCGGGAAGAGACCCAGTACTTC.

This chain uses TRBV6-4 with TRBJ2-3, with a possible D match to TRBD1 (6 bases). The germline gives CDR1 MRHNA, CDR2 SNTAGT. The CDR3 has 15 residues. The ends were cut back, 0 bases at V and 4 bases at J, with 11 bases in the middle. The DNA of the CDR3 is TGTGCCAGCAGTGACTCGGGACACAGCGCAGATACGCAGTATTTT. Its translation is CASSDSGHSADTQYF.

V usage is TRBV14 and J usage is TRBJ1-1; 7 bases are a match to TRBD1. The V and J ends lost 3 bases and 10 bases, in that order; junction bases with no gene match: 8. This CDR3 contains 13 residues. CDR1 and CDR2 (germline): SGHDN, FVKESK. CDR3 DNA: TGTGCCAGCAGCCAGTTCACAGGGGTGGGAGCTTTCTTT. Translated, it gives CASSQFTGVGAFF. Full variable domain (remainder filled in from reference TRBV14 and TRBJ1-1): EAGVTQFPSHSVIEKGQTVTLRCDPISGHDNLYWYRRVMGKEIKFLLHFVKESKQDESGMPNNRFLAERTGGTYSTLKVQPAELEDSGVYFCASSQFTGVGAFFGQGTRLTVV.

The chain couples TRBV2 to TRBJ2-5; 7 nucleotides line up with TRBD2. After removal of 7 bases from V and 5 bases from J, the junction contained 7 bases not matched to a gene. CDR3 length: 13 residues. The germline CDR1 and CDR2 sequences are SNHLY and FYNNEI. The CDR3 region is CASNWEGGETQYF. The DNA of the CDR3 is TGTGCCAGCAACTGGGAGGGAGGGGAGACCCAGTACTTC.

The CDR3 here is CATSDSSGAGANSYNEQFF. The CDR3 region has the DNA TGTGCCACCAGTGATTCCTCGGGTGCGGGAGCCAACTCCTACAATGAGCAGTTCTTC. The gene calls are TRBV24-1 and TRBJ2-1; TRBD2 matches at 7 bases. CDR1 is KGHDR and CDR2 is SFDVKD in the germline V gene. The CDR3 is 19 amino acids. The junction had 12 bases not matched to a gene; V was cut back by 2 bases and J by 0 bases.

A few counts support this clone. Here the CDR3 reads CSAGGRGASYNEQFF. The CDR3 DNA is TGCAGCGCCGGTGGCCGGGGAGCTAGCTACAATGAGCAGTTCTTC. The genes are TRBV29-1 and TRBJ2-1, with D maybe TRBD2 (5 bases). CDR3 length: 15 amino acids. With 7 bases removed from V and 3 bases from J, the gap between germline ends came to 19 bases. The germline V gene encodes CDR1 SQVTM and CDR2 ANQGSEA.

This chain links TRBV11-3 with TRBJ2-2; unclear D gene. This CDR3 has 12 amino acids. Between the trimmed V and J ends, which lost 1 base and 8 bases, there was a span of 5 bases. Germline V lookup: CDR1 SGHNT, CDR2 YENEEA. The CDR3 loop reads CASSLVGGELFF. The CDR3 DNA follows: TGTGCCAGCAGCTTAGTCGGGGGGGAGCTGTTTTTT.

The rearrangement links TRBV5-4 to TRBJ2-1; D not resolved. Trimming removed 0 bases from V and 8 bases from J, with 9 bases in between. CDR3 length equals 13 residues. Germline CDR1 SGHNT, CDR2 YYREEE (reference sequence). The CDR3: CASSLGNGYEQFF. CDR3 DNA: TGTGCCAGCAGCTTGGGAAACGGGTATGAGCAGTTCTTC.

V and J are TRBV5-8 and TRBJ1-1, with D perhaps TRBD1 (5 bases). The CDR3 is made up of 15 amino acids. The V and J ends lost 4 bases and 1 base respectively, with 14 bases between them. The germline V gene encodes CDR1 SGHTS and CDR2 YDEGEE. The CDR3 reads CASSQRGDWNTEAFF. CDR3 DNA sequence: TGTGCCAGCAGCCAGAGAGGGGACTGGAACACTGAAGCTTTCTTT.

The genes are TRBV7-9 and TRBJ2-1, with D possibly TRBD2 on 5 matching bases. With 1 base removed from V and 5 bases from J, the gap between germline ends came to 18 bases. From germline, CDR1 is SEHNR and CDR2 FQNEAQ (reference sequence). The CDR3 has 17 amino acids. CDR3 residues: CASSLGRWWETHNEQFF. CDR3 DNA sequence: TGTGCCAGCAGCTTAGGACGTTGGTGGGAGACCCACAATGAGCAGTTCTTC.